These 9 T cell receptor beta chains originate from one sample sequenced in a study of identical twins. A single record per CDR3 protein comes from TCRdb applying MiXCR to the 5' RACE reads. The table shows some 1,700,000 distinct CDR3 sequences, with 32% occurring only once. Sequencing was performed on cord blood. The source of these receptors is a newborn girl in good health.

The rearrangement uses TRBV25-1 and TRBJ2-5, with a weak D call TRBD1 (6 bases). Germline values: CDR1 MGHDK, CDR2 SYGVNS. Trimming left V 1 base short and J 4 bases short, with 16 bases between. The CDR3 spans 16 residues. CDR3 residues: CASSESRGLTGETQYF. The CDR3 region has the DNA TGTGCCAGCAGTGAATCTAGGGGGTTGACGGGAGAGACCCAGTACTTC.

The chain combines TRBV20-1 with TRBJ2-4; a possible D gene is TRBD1 (5 bases). Near its end, the DNA agrees better with TRBJ2-5, so the J call may be wrong. The V gene's germline CDR1 is DFQATT and CDR2 SNEGSKA (reference sequence). The CDR3 runs to 15 residues. As DNA, the CDR3 is TGCAGTGCTAGAGATCTCGCGGCAGGGCAAGAGACCCAGTACTTC. As protein: CSARDLAAGQETQYF.

There are a few counts of this clonotype. This chain uses TRBV5-1 with TRBJ2-3; D is uncertain. The length of the CDR3 is 16 residues. Between the trimmed V and J ends, which lost 4 bases and 0 bases, there was a span of 15 bases. The V gene's germline CDR1 is SGHRS and CDR2 YFSETQ. CDR3 nucleotide sequence: TGCGCCAGCAGCCTAACTACGCCTTTGAGCACAGATACGCAGTATTTT. Its protein product is CASSLTTPLSTDTQYF. Full variable domain (remainder filled in from reference TRBV5-1 and TRBJ2-3): KAGVTQTPRYLIKTRGQQVTLSCSPISGHRSVSWYQQTPGQGLQFLFEYFSETQRNKGNFPGRFSGRQFSNSRSEMNVSTLELGDSALYLCASSLTTPLSTDTQYFGPGTRLTVL.

The chain uses TRBV20-1 and TRBJ2-1; the match to TRBD2 covers 8 bases. Per the germline V gene, CDR1 is DFQATT and CDR2 is SNEGSKA (reference sequence). Trimming removed 3 bases from V and 9 bases from J; junction bases left unmatched: 10. The CDR3 totals 14 residues. The CDR3 loop is CSASGGANAGEQFF. CDR3 nucleotide sequence: TGCAGTGCTAGCGGGGGGGCCAACGCAGGTGAGCAGTTCTTC.

This chain links TRBV11-2 with TRBJ1-1; possibly TRBD1 for D (6 bases). The CDR3 consists of 19 residues. V was clipped by 1 base and J by 0 bases, with 21 bases between them. From germline, CDR1 is SGHAT and CDR2 FQNNGV. The CDR3 spells CASSLGRVGQMPMNTEAFF. The CDR3 region has the DNA TGTGCCAGCAGCTTAGGAAGAGTTGGACAGATGCCCATGAACACTGAAGCTTTCTTT. The complete variable domain, with remaining parts taken from reference TRBV11-2 and TRBJ1-1, reads EAGVAQSPRYKIIEKRQSVAFWCNPISGHATLYWYQQILGQGPKLLIQFQNNGVVDDSQLPKDRFSAERLKGVDSTLKIQPAKLEDSAVYLCASSLGRVGQMPMNTEAFFGQGTRLTVV.

This clonotype was seen more than once but under ten times. The V call is TRBV5-1, the J call TRBJ2-7; 10 nucleotides agree with TRBD2. The junction had 13 bases not matched to a gene; V was cut back by 9 bases and J by 7 bases. Germline assignment: CDR1 SGHRS and CDR2 YFSETQ. This CDR3 is built from 14 residues. The CDR3 nucleotides are TGCGCCACCGCTAGCGGGAGTGGCTACAATGAGCAGTACTTC. Translated: CATASGSGYNEQYF.

The chain joins TRBV6-6 to TRBJ1-4, with a weak D call TRBD1 (6 bases). Per germline, CDR1 MNHNY and CDR2 SVGAGI (reference sequence). The CDR3 totals 16 residues. V lost 2 bases, J lost 0 bases, and 10 bases lay in between. Written as DNA, the CDR3 is TGTGCCAGCAGTTACGGGTCAGGGGCAACTAATGAAAAACTGTTTTTT. Protein sequence: CASSYGSGATNEKLFF.

This clonotype occurred once. V is TRBV2 and J is TRBJ2-3, with D uncertain. Germline CDR1 and CDR2: SNHLY and FYNNEI. V was pared by 3 bases and J by 5 bases, with 6 bases between. The CDR3 sequence is 12 residues long. The CDR3 DNA sequence: TGTGCCAGCAGTGATTCTAGAGATACGCAGTATTTT. Amino acid sequence: CASSDSRDTQYF.

This chain links TRBV5-1 with TRBJ2-3; 10 nucleotides agree with TRBD2. Per the germline V gene, CDR1 is SGHRS and CDR2 is YFSETQ. The length of the CDR3 is 17 residues. Losses at the gene ends were 8 bases for V and 5 bases for J; bases not matched to a gene: 17. The DNA of the CDR3 is TGCGCCAGTAGCCCCACCCAGCGGGGGGGCGGCGGAGATACGCAGTATTTT. Encoded protein: CASSPTQRGGGGDTQYF.